A single sample gave rise to the 2 T cell receptor beta chains below, sequenced in a study of blood T cell repertoires in COVID-19. Some clones are missing from TCRdb's copy, which holds only in-frame ones; the method was immunoSEQ multiplex PCR. The table shows some 270,000 clones, with about 89% occurring only once. The sequencing sample was made of peripheral blood. The receptor set was obtained from a man aged 25-45 years with acute or convalescent COVID-19.

CDR3 loop: CASSSWDRGLYGYTF. The CDR3, as DNA: TGTGCCAGCAGCTCTTGGGACAGAGGCCTCTATGGCTACACCTTC. The chain has TRBV7-2 and TRBJ1-2; 7 bases align to TRBD1. Germline CDR1 and CDR2: SGHTA and FQGNSA. After removal of 4 bases from V and 4 bases from J, the junction contained 9 bases not matched to a gene. The CDR3 extends over 15 amino acids. Variable domain in full (rest from reference TRBV7-2 and TRBJ1-2): GAGVSQSPSNKVTEKGKDVELRCDPISGHTALYWYRQSLGQGLEFLIYFQGNSAPDKSGLPSDRFSAERTGGSVSTLTIQRTQQEDSAVYLCASSSWDRGLYGYTFGSGTRLTVV.

The gene calls are TRBV5-1 and TRBJ2-7; D gene unclear. CDR3 length equals 14 residues. The V gene's germline CDR1 is SGHRS and CDR2 YFSETQ. Trimming removed 2 bases from V and 2 bases from J, with 11 bases in between. The CDR3 loop reads CASSFWASTYEQYF. The DNA for the CDR3 is TGCGCCAGCAGCTTCTGGGCCTCCACCTACGAGCAGTACTTC. Complete variable domain (other parts from reference TRBV5-1 and TRBJ2-7): KAGVTQTPRYLIKTRGQQVTLSCSPISGHRSVSWYQQTPGQGLQFLFEYFSETQRNKGNFPGRFSGRQFSNSRSEMNVSTLELGDSALYLCASSFWASTYEQYFGPGTRLTVT.